The rows below give T cell receptor beta chains drawn from one sample of a study of cytomegalovirus exposure and HLA in healthy donors. Sequencing was performed with immunoSEQ multiplex PCR; in TCRdb, only in-frame clones are kept and a portion is missing. The sample includes 150,000 to 200,000 clones, roughly 87% of them seen just once. The material sequenced was PBMCs. The receptors here all came from a boy under 10 years old in good health and CMV-seronegative. Both conserved end residues are part of each CDR3. Fields, in order: J gene, V gene, D gene, clone size, CDR3 DNA, CDR3 protein. The D gene is left open where the match is weak. Expanded clones are given a class, and other clones once, few, many or no size at all.

J: TRBJ2-7; V: TRBV19; D: TRBD2; size: -; DNA: TGTGCCAGTAGTCCAGGGAGGGGCGAGCAGTACTTC; CDR3: CASSPGRGEQYF
J: TRBJ1-6; V: TRBV6-1; D: -; size: -; DNA: TGTGCCAGCAGTGCACATATAGACTGGAGCTTATCACCCCTCCACTTT; CDR3: CASSAHIDWSLSPLHF
J: TRBJ2-1; V: TRBV4-1; D: TRBD1; size: few; DNA: TGCGCCAGCAGCCAAGAAGAGACAGGGGGCGCCTACAATGAGCAGTTCTTC; CDR3: CASSQEETGGAYNEQFF
J: TRBJ2-5; V: TRBV18; D: -; size: -; DNA: TGTGCCAGCTCACCCAAACAAGAGACCCAGTACTTC; CDR3: CASSPKQETQYF
J: TRBJ1-2; V: TRBV29-1; D: TRBD1; size: -; DNA: TGCAGCGTTGAAAGAACAGGGGGCCATGGCTACACCTTC; CDR3: CSVERTGGHGYTF
J: TRBJ1-1; V: TRBV2; D: -; size: -; DNA: TGTGCCAGAAGCGACAGCATGAACACTGAAGCTTTCTTT; CDR3: CARSDSMNTEAFF
J: TRBJ1-5; V: TRBV11-2; D: -; size: -; DNA: TGTGCCAGCAGTCCTCGGGAGGGACTAAAGCCCCAGCATTTT; CDR3: CASSPREGLKPQHF
J: TRBJ2-7; V: TRBV5-1; D: -; size: few; DNA: TGCGCCAGCAGCCTCCCCCCCTACGAGCAGTACTTC; CDR3: CASSLPPYEQYF
J: TRBJ2-3; V: TRBV7-3; D: -; size: -; DNA: TGTGCCAGCAGCTTAGTGGCTAGCGAAAACACAGATACGCAGTATTTT; CDR3: CASSLVASENTDTQYF
J: TRBJ2-7; V: TRBV5-4; D: TRBD2; size: -; DNA: TGTGCCAGCAGCTTGGCTGGCGGGGGGGATTATATGGAGCAGTACTTC; CDR3: CASSLAGGGDYMEQYF
J: TRBJ2-1; V: TRBV6-5; D: TRBD2; size: -; DNA: TGTGCCAGCAGCTACCTAGGACTAGCGGGCTACAATGAGCAGTTCTTC; CDR3: CASSYLGLAGYNEQFF
J: TRBJ2-7; V: TRBV30; D: TRBD1; size: -; DNA: TGTGCCTGGAGTGTGTTAGGACAGGAGTACGAGCAGTACTTC; CDR3: CAWSVLGQEYEQYF
J: TRBJ1-4; V: TRBV7-9; D: TRBD1; size: once; DNA: TGTTCCAGCAGCCATCGTGAAGGGGGCGGGAATGAAAAACTGTTTTTT; CDR3: CSSSHREGGGNEKLFF
J: TRBJ1-3; V: TRBV7-2; D: -; size: -; DNA: TGTGCCAGCAGCTTAGATCAGGGGTCTTCTGGAAACACCATATATTTT; CDR3: CASSLDQGSSGNTIYF
J: TRBJ2-7; V: TRBV10-2; D: -; size: -; DNA: TGCGCCAGCAGTGAATTCCTCTACGAGCAGTACTTC; CDR3: CASSEFLYEQYF
J: TRBJ2-1; V: TRBV6-1; D: TRBD2; size: once; DNA: TGTGCCAGCAGTGTAGGACTAGCGGGCAACAATGAGCAGTTCTTC; CDR3: CASSVGLAGNNEQFF
J: TRBJ2-1; V: TRBV5-6; D: -; size: -; DNA: TGTGCCAGCAGCTTAGGGGGTAACTCCTACAATGAGCAGTTCTTC; CDR3: CASSLGGNSYNEQFF
J: TRBJ2-1; V: TRBV11-2; D: TRBD2; size: -; DNA: TGTGCCAGCAGCGAGACTAGCGGGGGGGGGTTCTTC; CDR3: CASSETSGGGFF
J: TRBJ2-1; V: TRBV5-1; D: TRBD1; size: -; DNA: TGCGCCAGCGGAAAGACAGGGGGACTTGAGCAGTTCTTC; CDR3: CASGKTGGLEQFF
J: TRBJ2-5; V: TRBV19; D: TRBD2; size: -; DNA: TGTGCCAGTAGTTTCGGGACTAGCGGTGAAGGGCAAGAGACCCAGTACTTC; CDR3: CASSFGTSGEGQETQYF
J: TRBJ2-7; V: TRBV25-1; D: -; size: -; DNA: TGTGCCAGCAGTGGAGAATATGACTCCTACGAGCAGTACTTC; CDR3: CASSGEYDSYEQYF
J: TRBJ2-5; V: TRBV6-6; D: -; size: -; DNA: TGTGCCAGCAGTCAGGGCCGGCGGGAGACCCAGTACTTC; CDR3: CASSQGRRETQYF
J: TRBJ2-1; V: TRBV2; D: -; size: -; DNA: TGTGCCAGCTTGGGAGGTAGTTACAATGAGCAGTTCTTC; CDR3: CASLGGSYNEQFF
J: TRBJ2-1; V: TRBV7-2; D: -; size: -; DNA: TGTGCCAGCAGCTTGCCGCCTCAGGGAATTGATTATGAGCAGTTCTTC; CDR3: CASSLPPQGIDYEQFF
J: TRBJ2-1; V: TRBV25-1; D: TRBD2; size: -; DNA: TGTGCCAGCAGTGAAAGCCTCGAGCGGGAGTTCTACAATGAGCAGTTCTTC; CDR3: CASSESLEREFYNEQFF
J: TRBJ2-7; V: TRBV18; D: TRBD1; size: -; DNA: TGTGCCAGCTCACCACGACAGGGCTCCTACGAGCAGTACTTC; CDR3: CASSPRQGSYEQYF
J: TRBJ2-5; V: TRBV5-1; D: -; size: -; DNA: TGCGCCAGCAGCTTGGCTGGTCTAGTCCAAGAGACCCAGTACTTC; CDR3: CASSLAGLVQETQYF
J: TRBJ2-3; V: TRBV28; D: TRBD2; size: -; DNA: TGTGCCAGCAGTTATGCGGGAGGGAGCACAGATACGCAGTATTTT; CDR3: CASSYAGGSTDTQYF
J: TRBJ2-4; V: TRBV14; D: -; size: -; DNA: TGTGCCAGCAGCCAATCAGGGGCCAAAAACATTCAGTACTTC; CDR3: CASSQSGAKNIQYF
J: TRBJ2-6; V: TRBV29-1; D: -; size: -; DNA: TGCAGCGCCCATACCGGGACAAAACACTCTGGGGCCAACGTCCTGACTTTC; CDR3: CSAHTGTKHSGANVLTF
J: TRBJ1-4; V: TRBV7-8; D: -; size: -; DNA: TGTGCCAGCAGCCAAGAGGTGGCTAATGAAAAACTGTTTTTT; CDR3: CASSQEVANEKLFF
J: TRBJ2-3; V: TRBV30; D: TRBD2; size: -; DNA: TGTGCCTGGAGCTCTAGCGGACGAACGCAGTATTTT; CDR3: CAWSSSGRTQYF
J: TRBJ1-1; V: TRBV6-1; D: -; size: once; DNA: TGTGCCAGCAGGGGATGGGAGTGGATCCCTGAAGCTTTCTTT; CDR3: CASRGWEWIPEAFF
J: TRBJ2-1; V: TRBV9; D: -; size: -; DNA: TGTGCCAGCAGCGTAGTATCGGGATCCAATGAGCAGTTCTTC; CDR3: CASSVVSGSNEQFF
J: TRBJ2-5; V: TRBV27; D: TRBD2; size: -; DNA: TGTGCCAGCAGGAGAGGCCTAGCGGGAGGGCAAGAGACCCAGTACTTC; CDR3: CASRRGLAGGQETQYF
J: TRBJ2-7; V: TRBV7-2; D: -; size: -; DNA: TGTGCCAGCAGCTTTCAGGCCGCCACCTACGAGCAGTACTTC; CDR3: CASSFQAATYEQYF
J: TRBJ2-1; V: TRBV2; D: -; size: -; DNA: TGTGCCAGCAGTAGTGAGAGGAGCTCCTACAATGAGCAGTTCTTC; CDR3: CASSSERSSYNEQFF
J: TRBJ2-7; V: TRBV2; D: -; size: -; DNA: TGTGCCAGCAGTGGCGCAGGGGCCGAAGAGCAGTACTTC; CDR3: CASSGAGAEEQYF
J: TRBJ2-7; V: TRBV7-9; D: -; size: -; DNA: TGTTCCAGCAGCTTAGTATCCTACGAGCAGTACTTC; CDR3: CSSSLVSYEQYF
J: TRBJ2-7; V: TRBV5-1; D: -; size: -; DNA: TGCGCCAGCAGCTGGATCGCGGCTCGGGGGACCTACGAGCAGTACTTC; CDR3: CASSWIAARGTYEQYF
J: TRBJ2-1; V: TRBV6-1; D: -; size: -; DNA: TGTGCCAGCAGTGAAGCGCTGGTGGGGGGAGAGGAGTTCTTC; CDR3: CASSEALVGGEEFF
J: TRBJ2-7; V: TRBV5-1; D: TRBD2; size: -; DNA: TGCGCCAGCAGCTTTTTGGGAGGGAGGGACGAGCAGTACTTC; CDR3: CASSFLGGRDEQYF
J: TRBJ2-7; V: TRBV28; D: TRBD2; size: -; DNA: TGTGCCAGCAGTATAGCGGGACAAACCTACGAGCAGTACTTC; CDR3: CASSIAGQTYEQYF